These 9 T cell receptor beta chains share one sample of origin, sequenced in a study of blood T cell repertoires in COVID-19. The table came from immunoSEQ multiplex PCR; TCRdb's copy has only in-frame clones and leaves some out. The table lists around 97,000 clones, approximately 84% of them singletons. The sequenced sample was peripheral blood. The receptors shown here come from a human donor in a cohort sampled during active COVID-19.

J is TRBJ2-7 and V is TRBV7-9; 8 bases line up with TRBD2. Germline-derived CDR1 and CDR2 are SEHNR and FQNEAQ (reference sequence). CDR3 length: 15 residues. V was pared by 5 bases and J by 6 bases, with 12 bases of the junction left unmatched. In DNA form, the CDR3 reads TGTGCCAGCAGCGCCGCCCGGCGGGGGGAAGGCGAGCAGTACTTC. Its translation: CASSAARRGEGEQYF.

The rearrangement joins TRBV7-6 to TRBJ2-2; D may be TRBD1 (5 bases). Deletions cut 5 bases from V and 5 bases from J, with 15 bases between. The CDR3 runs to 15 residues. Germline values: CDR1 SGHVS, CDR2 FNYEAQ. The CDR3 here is CASSPTGYRTGELFF. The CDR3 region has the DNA TGTGCCAGCAGCCCAACAGGTTATAGGACCGGGGAGCTGTTTTTT. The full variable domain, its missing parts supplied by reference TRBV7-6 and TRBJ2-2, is GAGVSQSPRYKVTKRGQDVALRCDPISGHVSLYWYRQALGQGPEFLTYFNYEAQQDKSGLPNDRFSAERPEGSISTLTIQRTEQRDSAMYRCASSPTGYRTGELFFGEGSRLTVL.

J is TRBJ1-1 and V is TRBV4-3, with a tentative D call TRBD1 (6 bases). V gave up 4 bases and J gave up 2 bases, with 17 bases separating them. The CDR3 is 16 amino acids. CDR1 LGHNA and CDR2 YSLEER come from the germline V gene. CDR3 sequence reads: CASSPRMTGPNTEAFF. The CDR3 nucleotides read TGCGCCAGCAGCCCTCGAATGACAGGACCCAACACTGAAGCTTTCTTT.

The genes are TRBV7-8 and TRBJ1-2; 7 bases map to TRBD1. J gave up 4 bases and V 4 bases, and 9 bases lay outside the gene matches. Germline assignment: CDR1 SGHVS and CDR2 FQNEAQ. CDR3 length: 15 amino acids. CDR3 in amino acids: CASSSRTGGIYGYTF. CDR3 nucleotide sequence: TGTGCCAGCAGCTCGCGGACAGGTGGTATCTATGGCTACACCTTC. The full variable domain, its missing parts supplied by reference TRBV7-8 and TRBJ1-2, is GAGVSQSPRYKVAKRGQDVALRCDPISGHVSLFWYQQALGQGPEFLTYFQNEAQLDKSGLPSDRFFAERPEGSVSTLKIQRTQQEDSAVYLCASSSRTGGIYGYTFGSGTRLTVV.

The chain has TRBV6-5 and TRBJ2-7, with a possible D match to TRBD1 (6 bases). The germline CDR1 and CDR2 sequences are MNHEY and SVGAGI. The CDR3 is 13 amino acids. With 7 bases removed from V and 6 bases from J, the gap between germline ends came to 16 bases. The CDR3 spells CASTLGTSLEQYF. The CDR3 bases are TGTGCCAGCACCCTAGGGACATCCCTCGAGCAGTACTTC.

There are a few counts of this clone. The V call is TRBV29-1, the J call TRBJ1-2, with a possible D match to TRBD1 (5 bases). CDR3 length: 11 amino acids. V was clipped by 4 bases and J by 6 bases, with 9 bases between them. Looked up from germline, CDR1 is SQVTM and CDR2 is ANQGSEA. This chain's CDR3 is CSVGQFDGYTF. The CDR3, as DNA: TGCAGCGTTGGACAGTTTGATGGCTACACCTTC. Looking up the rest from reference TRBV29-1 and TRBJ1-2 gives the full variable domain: SAVISQKPSRDICQRGTSLTIQCQVDSQVTMMFWYRQQPGQSLTLIATANQGSEATYESGFVIDKFPISRPNLTFSTLTVSNMSPEDSSIYLCSVGQFDGYTFGSGTRLTVV.

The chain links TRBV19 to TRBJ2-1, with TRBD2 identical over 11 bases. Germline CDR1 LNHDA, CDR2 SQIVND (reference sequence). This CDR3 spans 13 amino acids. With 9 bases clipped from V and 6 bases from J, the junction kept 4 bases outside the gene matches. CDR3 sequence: CASRLAGTNEQFF. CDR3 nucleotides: TGTGCCAGCAGACTAGCGGGGACCAATGAGCAGTTCTTC.

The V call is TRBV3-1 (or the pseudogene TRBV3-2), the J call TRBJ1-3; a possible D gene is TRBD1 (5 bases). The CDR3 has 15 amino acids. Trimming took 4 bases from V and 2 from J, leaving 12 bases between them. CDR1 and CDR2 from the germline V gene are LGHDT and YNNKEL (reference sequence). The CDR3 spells CASSPMGGAGNTIYF. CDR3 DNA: TGTGCCAGCAGCCCAATGGGGGGGGCTGGAAACACCATATATTTT.

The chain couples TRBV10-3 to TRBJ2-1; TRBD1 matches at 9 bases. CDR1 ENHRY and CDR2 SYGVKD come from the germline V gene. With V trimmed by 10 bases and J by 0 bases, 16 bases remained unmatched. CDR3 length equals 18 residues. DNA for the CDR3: TGTGCCACCGACCGGGACAGGGAACCCACCAGCTCCTACAATGAGCAGTTCTTC. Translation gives CATDRDREPTSSYNEQFF.